The 15 T cell receptor beta chains in this list originate from one sample, sequenced in a study of tumor and adjacent non-tumor tissue in lung cancer. No cell sorting was done before RNA was extracted from the tissue. A modified ARM-PCR protocol with three rounds of nested PCR amplified TCRbeta. TCRdb fed the multiplex PCR reads into MiXCR, producing one record per CDR3 protein. The sample has 130,000 or so distinct CDR3 sequences, 60% to 70% seen once. The sequencing sample was made of lung tumor tissue. These receptors all stem from a man younger than 45 with non-small cell lung cancer.

For this clonotype: Likely a read error: the CDR3 ends without its conserved phenylalanine or tryptophan. The rearrangement joins TRBV11-1 to TRBJ2-1; D gene unclear. Per germline, CDR1 SGHAT and CDR2 FQDESV (reference sequence). The CDR3 totals 13 residues. CDR3 DNA sequence: TGTGCCACCAGCCCCACACCTGGTAATGAGCAGTTCCTC. Its protein is CATSPTPGNEQFL.

This clonotype was seen a single time. A read error may produce the germline difference seen at one junction end. The chain is built from TRBV12-3 or TRBV12-4 and TRBJ2-3; D possibly corresponds to TRBD1 (5 bases). The CDR3 covers 16 residues. CDR3: CVSIVRHGALSNTQYF. The DNA of the CDR3 is TGTGTCAGCATCGTGCGACATGGGGCGCTTTCAAATACGCAGTATTTT.

The chain couples TRBV4-1 to TRBJ2-5, with a possible D match to TRBD2 (6 bases). Looked up from germline, CDR1 is MGHRA and CDR2 is YSYEKL. This CDR3 is built from 15 residues. The V and J ends lost 0 bases and 5 bases respectively, with 13 bases between them. DNA for the CDR3: TGCGCCAGCAGCCAAGATGGTACTAGCAAGGAGACCCAGTACTTC. It codes for CASSQDGTSKETQYF.

The genes are TRBV7-2 and TRBJ2-3; D uncertain. CDR3 size: 16 residues. The germline V gene encodes CDR1 SGHTA and CDR2 FQGNSA. Trimming took off 1 base at V and 0 bases at J, with 11 bases between the two ends. The CDR3, as DNA: TGTGCCAGCAGCTTAGTGGGCGGCCTTAGCACAGATACGCAGTATTTT. This encodes CASSLVGGLSTDTQYF.

Points on this clonotype: No conserved phenylalanine or tryptophan ends this CDR3, so it is likely a read error. The V call is TRBV11-2, the J call TRBJ2-7; D unclear. The germline V gene has CDR1 SGHAT and CDR2 FQNNGV. This CDR3 has 13 amino acids. The V end lost 0 bases, the J end lost 4 bases, and 7 bases lay between the germline ends. CDR3 bases: TGTGCCAGCAGCTTAGATTTAGGGTACGAGCAGTACCTC. Residues: CASSLDLGYEQYL.

Comments on this clonotype: A much larger clonotype is one base distant, so this may be a read error. The rearrangement links TRBV6-1 to TRBJ1-6; 8 bases match TRBD1. The length of the CDR3 is 13 residues. In germline, CDR1 is MNHNS, CDR2 SASEGT. CDR3 region: CVSRADRGSPLHF. CDR3 nucleotide sequence: TGTGTCAGCAGGGCTGACAGGGGTTCACCCCTCCACTTT.

A remark on this clonotype: At one boundary the junction diverges from the germline segment, which might be a read error. This chain links TRBV10-3 with TRBJ1-5; D perhaps matches TRBD1 (6 bases). The germline V gene encodes CDR1 ENHRY and CDR2 SYGVKD. The CDR3 sequence is 17 residues long. This chain's CDR3 is CAISDPKQGLGNRPQHF. As DNA, the CDR3 is TGTGCCATCAGTGACCCGAAACAGGGTTTAGGCAATCGGCCCCAGCATTTT.

The chain couples TRBV20-1 to TRBJ2-3; D ambiguous. The CDR3 is 13 residues long. Germline CDR1 is DFQATT and CDR2 is SNEGSKA (reference sequence). Trimming shortened V by 1 base and J by 5 bases, and 10 bases separated the two germline ends. CDR3 in DNA: TGCAGTGCTAGAGTGTCGGCCCTAGATACGCAGTATTTT. Its translation is CSARVSALDTQYF.

Regarding this clonotype: A read error may be the cause here, since a much bigger clone is one base away. The CDR3 here is CASSEWERESPLHF. DNA of the CDR3: TGCGCCAGCAGTGAGTGGGAAAGGGAATCACCCCTCCACTTT. The rearrangement uses TRBV10-2 and TRBJ1-6; no clear D gene. The CDR3 totals 14 residues. V gave up 1 base and J gave up 10 bases, with 11 bases separating them. Germline values: CDR1 WSHSY, CDR2 SAAADI.

This clonotype appeared many times. The chain is built from TRBV20-1 and TRBJ2-3, with 7 nucleotides matching TRBD1. Per the germline V gene, CDR1 is DFQATT and CDR2 is SNEGSKA (reference sequence). The V and J ends lost 3 bases and 3 bases, in that order; junction bases with no gene match: 6. The length of the CDR3 is 14 residues. The CDR3 DNA is TGCAGTGCTAGTGTAGACAGGGTGACAGATACGCAGTATTTT. Its translation: CSASVDRVTDTQYF.

The CDR3 spells CASSLVSATNEQFF. DNA for the CDR3: TGTGCCAGCAGCTTGGTGTCAGCGACTAATGAGCAGTTCTTC. The rearrangement links TRBV5-6 to TRBJ2-1, with no clear D. The CDR3 sequence is 14 residues long. Germline assignment: CDR1 SGHDT and CDR2 YYEEEE. Trimming cost V 0 bases and J 7 bases, with 11 bases left between them.

In regard to this clonotype: This likely comes from a read error, as the CDR3 has no conserved phenylalanine or tryptophan at its end. Because the CDR3's place on the DNA is in doubt, the DNA is left out and the CDR3 is given as listed by TCRdb. V usage is TRBV5-4 and J usage is TRBJ2-7; TRBD2, the table's D call, was not compared with the DNA. The CDR3 has 13 residues if both end residues are counted. Germline V gene sequence: CDR1 SGHNT, CDR2 YYREEE (reference sequence). The CDR3 sequence: CASSPGLWDEQYL.

The chain joins TRBV11-2 to TRBJ1-1, with D perhaps TRBD1 (6 bases). The CDR3 is 13 amino acids. Germline CDR1 and CDR2: SGHAT and FQNNGV. Trimming stripped 2 bases from V and 4 bases from J, with 8 bases between. CDR3 DNA sequence: TGTGCCAGCAGCTTATGGGGGGCCACTGAAGCTTTCTTT. Protein sequence: CASSLWGATEAFF.

About this clonotype: A much larger clone sits a single nucleotide away, making a read error possible. The gene calls are TRBV20-1 and TRBJ2-1; tentatively, D is TRBD1 (6 bases). This CDR3 has 15 amino acids. CDR1 DFQATT and CDR2 SNEGSKA come from the germline V gene (reference sequence). Trimming removed 8 bases from V and 8 bases from J, with 25 bases in between. CDR3 sequence reads: CSYGRRLGGAHEQFF. CDR3 DNA: TGCAGTTACGGAAGGCGCCTAGGGGGAGCCCATGAGCAGTTCTTC.

On this clonotype: At one boundary the junction diverges from the germline segment, which might be a read error. The chain has TRBV24-1 and TRBJ2-1, with D perhaps TRBD2 (6 bases). Germline lookup yields CDR1 KGHDR and CDR2 SFDVKD. The CDR3 is made up of 14 amino acids. The CDR3 bases are TGTGCCACCAGTTCTGGAAGGAGGGCCAATGAGCAGATCTTC. Its translation is CATSSGRRANEQIF.